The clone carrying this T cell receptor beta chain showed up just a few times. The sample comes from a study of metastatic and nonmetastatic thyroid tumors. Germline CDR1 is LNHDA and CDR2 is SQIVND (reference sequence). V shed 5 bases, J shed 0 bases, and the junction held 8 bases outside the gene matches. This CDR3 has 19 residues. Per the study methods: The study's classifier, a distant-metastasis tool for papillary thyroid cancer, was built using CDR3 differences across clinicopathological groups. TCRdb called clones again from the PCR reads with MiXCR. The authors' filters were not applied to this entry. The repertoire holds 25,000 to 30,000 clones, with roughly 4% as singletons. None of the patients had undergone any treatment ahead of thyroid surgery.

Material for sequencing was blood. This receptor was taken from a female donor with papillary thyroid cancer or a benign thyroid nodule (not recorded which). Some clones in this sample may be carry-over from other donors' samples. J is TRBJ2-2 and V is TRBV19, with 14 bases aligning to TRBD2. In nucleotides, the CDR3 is TGTGCCAGTAGTTCGGGACTAGCGGGAGATTTCGCGAACACCGGGGAGCTGTTTTTT. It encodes CASSSGLAGDFANTGELFF.